This record looks at one TCR beta chain sequence and its context. Its specific antigen is unknown. The input lacks base qualities; no much larger clone sits a single base away. Using the deep immunoSEQ assay, TCR CDR3 regions were amplified from genomic DNA by multiplex PCR. For each cell subset, the extracted genomic DNA was distributed evenly across all wells of several immunoSEQ 96-well plates, and each plate served as one replicate. For sorted subsets, around 200 ng genomic DNA, equal to about 30,000 T cell genomes, was loaded into each replicate PCR. Purified libraries were quantified with a Qubit 3.0 fluorometer, sized on a Bioanalyzer 2100, and re-quantified with the KAPA Library Quantification kit. Each immunoSEQ 96-well plate was sequenced on its own single-read 150-cycle Illumina NextSeq 550 flow cell. For the original study's pipeline: Because the immunoSEQ output included only junctional sequences and no quality scores, the filtering could not be the same as the filtering used for full-length reads. To assign V/J genes and CDR3, sequences were annotated using PyIR, a Python wrapper for IgBLAST v1.9, with IMGT germline references. Any read was removed if the V/J assignment was weak (E-value above 1e-6), the CDR3 was missing, or the read contained stop codons, out-of-frame junctions, or ambiguous translated residues. V3J clonotypes were defined by identical inferred V gene, J gene, and CDR3 amino acid sequence. The percentage overlap between two repertoires was calculated by dividing the number of shared unique clonotypes by the size of the smaller repertoire. Repertoire richness was assessed with RTK rarefaction, the Chao1 estimator, and Recon v2.1 estimates of unobserved clonotypes. Generation probabilities for all TCRbeta clonotypes obtained by the gDNA method from a few donors were computed using OLGA. TCRdb holds this immuneACCESS table with in-frame rearrangements only. Some clones are missing; in checked studies, unresolved V genes explain under half, and the rest has no known cause. Clone size and V and J calls were adopted from that table, with D and trimming inferred from the DNA. This sample gives 2 million to 3 million clones in total; 80% to 95% of them show up just once. The top ten clonotypes cover approximately 0.36% of the sample.

The record originates from a study of shared clonotypes between healthy human individuals (dated by TCRdb to 2018 to 2020). At the level of the whole study: A couple of women and a few men aged 18 to 49 years were included in the cohort. For each donor, three plates each were used for CD4 naive and CD4 memory, two plates were used for CD8 naive, and one plate was used for CD8 memory. Blood TCR repertoires of five healthy adults were deeply sequenced to estimate repertoire size and the extent of clonotype sharing between individuals. To increase sequencing depth and limit assay-specific biases, TCR repertoire library preparation and sequencing were carried out by different laboratories using diverse techniques. Per donor, leukapheresis produced somewhere between about 0.94 and 9 billion PBMCs.

The research as a whole found: The small number of donors limited the genetic and exposure-history diversity represented. Based on pairwise subsampling, the degree of clonotype sharing among donors was expected to be affected by sequencing depth. Compared with non-shared clonotypes, clonotypes shared by all four sorted-subset donors had higher generation probabilities. When a handful of donors were compared, the shared fraction of clonotypes was approximately 5% for naive CD4, around 4% for naive CD8, 2% to 2.5% for memory CD4, and 0.35% to 0.4% for memory CD8. Estimated clonotype richness was generally larger for naive than for memory subsets. Sampling was restricted to blood, and TCR repertoires in tissue are likely to differ from TCR repertoires in blood. Incomplete sequencing was indicated by rarefaction of sorted-subset datasets, despite the large sequencing depth.

Healthy HIV-negative adults with no recently reported acute infections or vaccinations were included as donors. Every donor was a Caucasian adult living in Nashville, Tennessee, USA. Magnetic negative selection was used to enrich CD4+ T cells, after which naive cells were positively selected on CD45RA and the negative fraction became the memory subset. After blood collection by leukapheresis, PBMCs were isolated using Ficoll-Histopaque density gradient centrifugation and then cryopreserved in the vapor phase of liquid nitrogen. Purity and quantity of every magnetically sorted T cell population were checked by analytical flow cytometry. Genomic DNA was isolated from every sorted fraction and measured by UV absorbance on a Nanodrop 2000c. The germline V gene specifies SGHRS as CDR1 and YFSETQ as CDR2. V loses 0 bases, J loses 0 bases, and the germline ends lie 14 bases apart. The CDR3 has 17 amino acids, counting the end cysteine and phenylalanine. The DNA shown is the 51-base CDR3, in frame from base 1.

The chain was built from TRBV5-1 and TRBJ2-3, and the D gene may be TRBD1, 5 bases matching. The receptor comes from a young man in good health. Some clones in this sample may be carry-over from other donors' samples. Sequenced: naive CD4+ T cells from PBMCs. The cell subset or site label of this sample denotes: CD45RA+ positively selected. Here the CDR3 is given as CASSLEFGATSTDTQYF. The nucleotide sequence is given as TGCGCCAGCAGCTTGGAATTTGGGGCAACAAGCACAGATACGCAGTATTTT.